This TCR beta chain derives from a study of CD8+ T cells in alopecia areata. Study-level background: Severity in treated patients was scored by percentage of scalp area affected.

Remarks on this clone: Its matching antigen is unknown. The same CDR3 can be traced to other DNA sequences in this sample.

Study-level findings and limits: Alopecia totalis/universalis scalp especially showed more expanded CD8+ clones than normal scalp. In blood and scalp, many expanded lesional clones persisted during tofacitinib.

RNA was isolated and reverse transcribed to cDNA, the sequencing template. Sequencing used immunoSEQ multiplex PCR; TCRdb keeps in-frame clones, though not all of them. The table includes about 42,000 clones, about two thirds detected once. As for treatment: oral pan-JAK inhibitor, 5-10 mg twice daily. Peripheral blood samples and lesional scalp punch biopsies were obtained from alopecia areata patients. The V gene lost 2 bases and the J gene lost 1 base, with 6 bases spanning the gap. The CDR3 has 14 amino acids. CDR1 and CDR2 (germline): LNHDA, SQIVND (reference sequence). This TCR derives from a human donor with alopecia areata. The chain joins TRBV19 to TRBJ1-5; possibly TRBD1 for D (5 bases). The source was CD8+ T cells sorted from blood, collected at week 4, from a patient treated with tofacitinib. The CDR3 DNA is TGTGCCAGTAGTATACGGGACAGCAATCAGCCCCAGCATTTT. Encoded protein: CASSIRDSNQPQHF.